This T cell receptor beta chain was sequenced for a study of beta chain features in type 1 diabetes. Points from the study as a whole: The naive, central memory and Treg TCRB repertoires looked more alike in patients than they did in healthy donors. Among all four CD4+ subsets, Type 1 diabetes patients had TCRB CDR3s that were moderately but significantly shorter. The question left open here concerned HLA type influencing TCRB rearrangement.

This clone occurred a few times. Antigen unknown. CDR3 length: 16 amino acids. V shed 5 bases, J shed 5 bases, and the junction held 9 bases outside the gene matches. Germline loops: CDR1 MDHEN, CDR2 SYDVKM. Reverse transcription of all isolated RNA meant that expressed TCRB transcripts were sequenced. Produced via immunoSEQ multiplex PCR; TCRdb's table is partial and in-frame only. The repertoire includes hundreds of thousands of clones, roughly 12% of them detected once, and about 0.01% sits in the top ten. The chain combines TRBV28 with TRBJ2-2; 9 bases map to TRBD1. The sample comprised naive CD4+ T cells from blood. This TCR derives from a woman younger than 30 with type 1 diabetes. The CDR3 region is CASSPPGTGLTGELFF. CDR3 sequence (DNA): TGTGCCAGCAGTCCCCCGGGGACAGGGTTGACCGGGGAGCTGTTTTTT.